The T cell receptor (beta chain) under discussion was sequenced for a study of blood T cell repertoires in COVID-19. For the study at large: There were acute and convalescent COVID-19 samples, and they came from the United States, Italy and Spain.

Measured with immunoSEQ multiplex PCR; TCRdb has only the in-frame clones, and not every one. The profile shows 300,000 or so clones, about 82% of them singletons. V lost 0 bases and J 0 bases, leaving 34 bases between the germline ends. CDR1 is SGHRS and CDR2 is YFSETQ in the germline V gene. This CDR3 has 23 amino acids. The genes are TRBV5-1 and TRBJ2-7; D is possibly TRBD2 (7 bases). This clonotype was obtained from a woman between 45 and 60 years old with active or convalescent COVID-19. The source material was peripheral blood. CDR3 DNA: TGCGCCAGCAGCTTGGCCGTAGCGGCAGGGGTTTCCGGAGCGGGACTGCCCTCCTACGAGCAGTACTTC. Translated: CASSLAVAAGVSGAGLPSYEQYF.